A single sample gave rise to the 10 T cell receptor beta chains below, sequenced in a study of blood T cell repertoires in COVID-19. Assay: immunoSEQ multiplex PCR; the TCRdb copy retains only in-frame clones and omits some. The sample carries over 140,000 clones, less than 80% recorded once. Sample: peripheral blood. All receptors derive from a woman of 80 years or more with active or convalescent COVID-19.

The chain recombines TRBV2 with TRBJ1-2; 7 nucleotides line up with TRBD1. J was trimmed by 0 bases and V by 7 bases; bases with no gene match: 8. This CDR3 contains 15 residues. Germline CDR1 reads SNHLY; CDR2 reads FYNNEI. Here the CDR3 reads CASKTLGGSNYGYTF. CDR3 DNA sequence: TGTGCCAGCAAAACCTTAGGGGGCTCTAACTATGGCTACACCTTC. The full variable domain, in which reference TRBV2 and TRBJ1-2 provide the parts outside the CDR3, is EPEVTQTPSHQVTQMGQEVILRCVPISNHLYFYWYRQILGQKVEFLVSFYNNEISEKSEIFDDQFSVERPDGSNFTLKIRSTKLEDSAMYFCASKTLGGSNYGYTFGSGTRLTVV.

This chain links TRBV6-5 with TRBJ1-3, with TRBD1 identical over 11 bases. The CDR3 runs 16 residues. J was trimmed by 0 bases and V by 2 bases; bases with no gene match: 0. Germline V CDR1 and CDR2: MNHEY, SVGAGI. In DNA, the CDR3 is TGTGCCAGCAGTTACGGGACAGGGGGCTCTGGAAACACCATATATTTT. Amino acids: CASSYGTGGSGNTIYF.

This chain links TRBV2 with TRBJ1-2; D ambiguous. The CDR3 sequence is 13 residues long. Trimming left V 7 bases short and J 4 bases short, with 13 bases between. Germline assignment: CDR1 SNHLY and CDR2 FYNNEI. The DNA of the CDR3 is TGTGCCAGCAAGCCGGGTTTAGGCTATGGCTACACCTTC. The encoded protein is CASKPGLGYGYTF.

This CDR3 is CAWSDKGYGYTF. The CDR3 region has the DNA TGTGCCTGGTCTGACAAGGGGTATGGCTACACCTTC. The chain recombines TRBV30 with TRBJ1-2, with D possibly TRBD1 on 5 matching bases. The CDR3 extends over 12 amino acids. Deletions cut 5 bases from V and 5 bases from J, with 12 bases between. Germline CDR1 and CDR2: GTSNPN and SVGIG (reference sequence).

This sequence joins TRBV19 and TRBJ2-3; TRBD1 aligns across 12 bases. Germline-derived CDR1 and CDR2 are LNHDA and SQIVND (reference sequence). V shed 4 bases and J 4 bases; nucleotides not matched to a gene: 6. The CDR3 spans 16 residues. The CDR3 nucleotides read TGTGCCAGTAGTAGCCGGGACAGGGGGCGCCCAGATACGCAGTATTTT. Translation: CASSSRDRGRPDTQYF.

The CDR3 sequence: CASRGTTSGTRNEQFF. DNA of the CDR3: TGTGCCAGCAGGGGGACTACCAGCGGGACTAGGAATGAGCAGTTCTTC. The chain combines TRBV2 with TRBJ2-1, with TRBD2 matching 8 bases. The CDR3 has 16 amino acids. The germline V gene has CDR1 SNHLY and CDR2 FYNNEI. V was clipped by 6 bases and J by 7 bases; unmatched bases: 14.

The J gene is TRBJ2-1, the V gene TRBV6-5, with 7 bases identical to TRBD1. This CDR3 is built from 14 residues. Germline loops: CDR1 MNHEY, CDR2 SVGAGI. V gave up 5 bases and J gave up 4 bases; unmatched junction bases: 5. CDR3 DNA: TGTGCCAGCAGTCCGGGACAGATTTACAATGAGCAGTTCTTC. The encoded protein is CASSPGQIYNEQFF.

The rearrangement uses TRBV30 and TRBJ1-4; 8 bases are shared with TRBD1. This CDR3 is 13 amino acids long. The J segment lost 5 bases and the V segment lost 1 base, leaving 0 bases of the junction unmatched. CDR1 and CDR2 from the germline V gene are GTSNPN and SVGIG (reference sequence). The CDR3 reads CAWSGQGNEKLFF. The CDR3 nucleotides are TGTGCCTGGAGTGGACAGGGGAATGAAAAACTGTTTTTT.

The sample holds one count of this clone. V is TRBV30 and J is TRBJ1-1; the D gene is possibly TRBD1 (5 bases). There are 16 residues in the CDR3. V lost 0 bases and J lost 1, with 15 bases in between. Germline values: CDR1 GTSNPN, CDR2 SVGIG (reference sequence). The CDR3: CAWSVRFGRGNTEAFF. CDR3 coding DNA: TGTGCCTGGAGTGTACGTTTTGGGAGGGGGAACACTGAAGCTTTCTTT.

CDR3: CASSLSGGSSNEKLFF. The DNA for the CDR3 is TGTGCCAGCAGCTTATCGGGGGGATCGAGTAATGAAAAACTGTTTTTT. This chain connects TRBV7-9 to TRBJ1-4, with a weak D call TRBD1 (5 bases). Trimming left V 2 bases short and J 4 bases short, with 14 bases between. CDR1 is SEHNR and CDR2 is FQNEAQ in the germline V gene (reference sequence). The CDR3 runs to 16 residues.